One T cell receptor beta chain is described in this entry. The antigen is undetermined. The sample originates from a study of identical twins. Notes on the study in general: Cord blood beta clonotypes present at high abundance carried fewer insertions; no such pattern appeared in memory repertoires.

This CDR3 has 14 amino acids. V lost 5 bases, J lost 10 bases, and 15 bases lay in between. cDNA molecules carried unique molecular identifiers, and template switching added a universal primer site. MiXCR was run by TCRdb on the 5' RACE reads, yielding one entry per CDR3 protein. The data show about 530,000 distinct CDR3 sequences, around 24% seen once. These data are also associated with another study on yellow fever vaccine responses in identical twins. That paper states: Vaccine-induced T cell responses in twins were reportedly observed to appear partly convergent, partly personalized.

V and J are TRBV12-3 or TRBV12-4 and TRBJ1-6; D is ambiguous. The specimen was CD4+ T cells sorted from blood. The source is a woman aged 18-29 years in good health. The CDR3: CASSAGPLGSPLHF. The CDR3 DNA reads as TGTGCCAGCAGTGCAGGCCCCTTGGGGTCACCCCTCCACTTT.